These 7 T cell receptor beta chains were sequenced from one sample in a study of T cell responses to AZD1222 COVID-19 vaccine. Generated by immunoSEQ multiplex PCR, the TCRdb table keeps only in-frame clones and is missing some. Among some 150,000 clones listed, approximately 93% were seen once. The specimen comprised peripheral blood, sampled on day 0 of AZD1222 vaccination. These receptors were taken from an adult in good health.

This clone appeared a single time. CDR3 loop: CASSQGEGIPGGYTF. The CDR3 nucleotides read TGCGCCAGCAGCCAAGGGGAAGGTATTCCGGGAGGCTACACCTTC. The chain links TRBV4-1 to TRBJ1-2; D not resolved. Trimming stripped 1 base from V and 8 bases from J, with 17 bases between. CDR1 and CDR2 from the germline V gene are MGHRA and YSYEKL. The CDR3 runs 15 residues.

This clone was seen just once. Here the CDR3 DNA reads TGTGCCAGCAGCTTGACAGGGCTCCCCGAAGCTTTCTTT. Translation gives CASSLTGLPEAFF. The rearrangement links TRBV5-4 to TRBJ1-1; TRBD1 might be the D (6 bases). Germline CDR1 is SGHNT and CDR2 is YYREEE (reference sequence). CDR3 length: 13 amino acids. V was trimmed by 1 base and J by 8 bases, leaving 12 bases between them.

The chain joins TRBV5-1 to TRBJ1-1; D possibly corresponds to TRBD1 (5 bases). V was pared by 0 bases and J by 1 base, with 7 bases between. CDR3 size: 14 residues. Germline values: CDR1 SGHRS, CDR2 YFSETQ. CDR3 region: CASSLGGGNTEAFF. CDR3 coding DNA: TGCGCCAGCAGCTTGGGTGGGGGGAACACTGAAGCTTTCTTT.

The J gene is TRBJ1-2, the V gene TRBV5-1; D unclear. V was shortened by 0 bases and J by 4 bases, with 16 bases between the two germline ends. The CDR3 is made up of 16 amino acids. Germline assignment: CDR1 SGHRS and CDR2 YFSETQ. The CDR3 region is CASSLEATGLGYGYTF. CDR3 coding DNA: TGCGCCAGCAGCTTGGAGGCGACCGGTCTGGGCTATGGCTACACCTTC.

This chain joins TRBV20-1 and TRBJ2-6; tentatively, D is TRBD1 (5 bases). This CDR3 has 17 amino acids. The germline gives CDR1 DFQATT, CDR2 SNEGSKA (reference sequence). The V and J ends lost 3 bases and 3 bases respectively, with 18 bases between them. CDR3 nucleotide sequence: TGCAGTGCTAGTCCCCGAACAGGTTGGGTTGGGGCCAACGTCCTGACTTTC. Translating gives CSASPRTGWVGANVLTF.

The V and J genes are TRBV10-3 and TRBJ2-6, with a tentative D call TRBD2 (5 bases). CDR1 is ENHRY, CDR2 SYGVKD, per germline. The CDR3 length is 17 residues. V was cut by 4 bases and J by 0 bases, with 13 bases left in between. CDR3 DNA sequence: TGTGCCATCAGTGGCGAAGGACTGAGCTCTGGGGCCAACGTCCTGACTTTC. This codes for CAISGEGLSSGANVLTF.

This sequence joins TRBV7-2 and TRBJ1-1, with 10 bases matching TRBD1. The CDR3 is 18 residues long. The V gene's germline CDR1 is SGHTA and CDR2 FQGNSA. V gave up 4 bases and J gave up 3 bases; unmatched junction bases: 14. The CDR3 DNA sequence: TGTGCCAGCAGCTCACATCCGACAGGGGGCAGGGTGGACACTGAAGCTTTCTTT. Its translation: CASSSHPTGGRVDTEAFF.